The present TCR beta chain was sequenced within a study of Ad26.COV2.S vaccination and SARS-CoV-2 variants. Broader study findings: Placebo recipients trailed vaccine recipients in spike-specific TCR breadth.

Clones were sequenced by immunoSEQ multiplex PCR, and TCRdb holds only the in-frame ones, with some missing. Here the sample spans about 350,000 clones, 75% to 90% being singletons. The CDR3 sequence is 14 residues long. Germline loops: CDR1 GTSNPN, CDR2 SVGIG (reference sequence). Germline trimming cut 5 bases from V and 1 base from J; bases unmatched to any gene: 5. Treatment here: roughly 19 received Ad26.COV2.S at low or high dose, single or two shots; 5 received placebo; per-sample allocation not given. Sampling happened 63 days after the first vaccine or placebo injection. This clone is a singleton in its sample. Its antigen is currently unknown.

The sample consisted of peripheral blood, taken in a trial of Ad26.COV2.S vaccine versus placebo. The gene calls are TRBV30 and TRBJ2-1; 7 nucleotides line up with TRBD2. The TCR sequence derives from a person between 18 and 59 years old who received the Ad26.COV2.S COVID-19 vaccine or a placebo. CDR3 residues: CAWGPRGSYNEQFF. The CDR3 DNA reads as TGTGCCTGGGGGCCGCGGGGGTCCTACAATGAGCAGTTCTTC.